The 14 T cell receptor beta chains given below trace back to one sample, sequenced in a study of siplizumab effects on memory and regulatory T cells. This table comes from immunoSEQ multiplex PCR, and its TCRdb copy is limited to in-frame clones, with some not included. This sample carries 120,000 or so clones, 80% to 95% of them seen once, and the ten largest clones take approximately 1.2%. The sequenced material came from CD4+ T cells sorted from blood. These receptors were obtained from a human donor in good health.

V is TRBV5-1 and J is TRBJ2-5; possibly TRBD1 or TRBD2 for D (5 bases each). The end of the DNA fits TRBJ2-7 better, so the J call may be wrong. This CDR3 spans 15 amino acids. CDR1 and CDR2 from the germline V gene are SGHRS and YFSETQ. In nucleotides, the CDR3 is TGCGCCAGCAGCTTACAGGAGGCTGGGACCTACGAGCAGTACTTC. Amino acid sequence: CASSLQEAGTYEQYF.

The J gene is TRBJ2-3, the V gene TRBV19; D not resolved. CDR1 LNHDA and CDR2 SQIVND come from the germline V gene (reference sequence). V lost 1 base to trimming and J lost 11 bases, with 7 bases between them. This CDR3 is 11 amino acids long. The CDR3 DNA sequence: TGTGCCAGTAGTATAGGTGAGAGGCAGTATTTT. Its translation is CASSIGERQYF.

The CDR3 region has the DNA TGTGCCAGCAGCTTAGTGGGTCCCCGGACATCCCTGAGCGAGCAGTACTTC. Translated, it gives CASSLVGPRTSLSEQYF. The gene calls are TRBV7-9 and TRBJ2-7; tentatively, D is TRBD1 (5 bases). The CDR3 extends over 17 amino acids. Germline CDR1 SEHNR, CDR2 FQNEAQ (reference sequence). V lost 1 base, J lost 6 bases, and 22 bases lay in between.

CDR3 amino acids: CASSFGNTEAFF. The CDR3 nucleotides read TGTGCCAGCAGTTTCGGGAACACTGAAGCTTTCTTT. The chain recombines TRBV6-1 with TRBJ1-1; D not certain. V was shortened by 5 bases and J by 1 base, with 5 bases between the two germline ends. The CDR3 sequence is 12 residues long. Germline V gene data show CDR1 as MNHNS and CDR2 as SASEGT.

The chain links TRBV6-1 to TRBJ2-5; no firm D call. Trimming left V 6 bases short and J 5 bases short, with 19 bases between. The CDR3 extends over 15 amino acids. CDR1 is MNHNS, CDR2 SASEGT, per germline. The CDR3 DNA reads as TGTGCCAGCAGGGGGTCCCGGGCAATCAGGGAGACCCAGTACTTC. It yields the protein CASRGSRAIRETQYF.

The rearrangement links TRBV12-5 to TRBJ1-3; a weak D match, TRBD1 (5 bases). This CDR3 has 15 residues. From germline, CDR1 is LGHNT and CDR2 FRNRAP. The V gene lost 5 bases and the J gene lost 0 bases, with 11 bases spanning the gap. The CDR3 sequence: CASGPWDFSGNTIYF. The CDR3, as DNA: TGTGCTAGTGGTCCGTGGGACTTCTCTGGAAACACCATATATTTT.

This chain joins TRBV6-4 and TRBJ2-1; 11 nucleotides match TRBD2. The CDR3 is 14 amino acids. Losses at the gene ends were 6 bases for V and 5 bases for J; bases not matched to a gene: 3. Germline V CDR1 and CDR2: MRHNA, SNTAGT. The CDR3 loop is CASRRLAGNNEQFF. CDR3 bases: TGTGCCAGCAGGCGACTAGCGGGAAACAATGAGCAGTTCTTC.

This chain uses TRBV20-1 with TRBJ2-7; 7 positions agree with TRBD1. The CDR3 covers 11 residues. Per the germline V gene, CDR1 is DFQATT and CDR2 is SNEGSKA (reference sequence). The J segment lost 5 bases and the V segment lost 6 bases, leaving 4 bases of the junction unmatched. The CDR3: CSARQGNEQYF. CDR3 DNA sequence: TGCAGTGCGCGACAGGGTAACGAGCAGTACTTC.

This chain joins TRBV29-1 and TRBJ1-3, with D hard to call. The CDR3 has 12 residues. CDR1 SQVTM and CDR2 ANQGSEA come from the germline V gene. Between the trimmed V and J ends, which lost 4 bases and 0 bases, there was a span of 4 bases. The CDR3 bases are TGCAGCGTTGGTAACTCTGGAAACACCATATATTTT. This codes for CSVGNSGNTIYF.

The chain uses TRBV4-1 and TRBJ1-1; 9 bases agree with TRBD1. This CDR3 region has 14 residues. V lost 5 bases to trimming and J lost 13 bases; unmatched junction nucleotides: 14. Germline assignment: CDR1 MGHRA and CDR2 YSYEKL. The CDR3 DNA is TGCGCCAGCAGCACCACCGGGACAGGGCTTCGCGGTTTCTTT. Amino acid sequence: CASSTTGTGLRGFF.

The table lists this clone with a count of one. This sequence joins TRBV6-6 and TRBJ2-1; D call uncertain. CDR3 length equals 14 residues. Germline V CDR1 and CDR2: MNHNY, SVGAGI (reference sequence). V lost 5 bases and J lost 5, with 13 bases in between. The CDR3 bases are TGTGCCAGCAGTCCCTCGTATAATGACAATGAGCAGTTCTTC. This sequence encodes CASSPSYNDNEQFF.

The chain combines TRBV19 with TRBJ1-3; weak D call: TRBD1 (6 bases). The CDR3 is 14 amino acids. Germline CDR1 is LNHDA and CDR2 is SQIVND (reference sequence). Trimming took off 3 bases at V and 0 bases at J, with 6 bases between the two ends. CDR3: CASSMDSSGNTIYF. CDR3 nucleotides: TGTGCCAGTAGTATGGACAGCTCTGGAAACACCATATATTTT.

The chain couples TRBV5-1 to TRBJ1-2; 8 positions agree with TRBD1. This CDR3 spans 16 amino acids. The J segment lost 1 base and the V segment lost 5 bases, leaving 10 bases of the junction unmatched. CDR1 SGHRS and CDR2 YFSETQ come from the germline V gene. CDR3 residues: CASSYGTGLINYGYTF. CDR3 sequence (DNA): TGCGCCAGCAGTTACGGGACAGGATTGATTAACTATGGCTACACCTTC.

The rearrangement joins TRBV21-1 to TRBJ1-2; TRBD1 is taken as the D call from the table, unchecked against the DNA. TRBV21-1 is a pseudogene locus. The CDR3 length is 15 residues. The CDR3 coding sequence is TGTGCCAGCAGCAACAGAGACAGGGTAAACTATGGCTACACCTTC. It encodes CASSNRDRVNYGYTF.